Shown below are 26 T cell receptor beta chains from a single sample sequenced in a study of blood T cell repertoires in COVID-19 (dated by TCRdb to 2020 to 2021). Libraries were prepared through the immunoSEQ multiplex PCR assay. Here the immuneACCESS table is served through TCRdb, limited to in-frame sequences with V and J called. Missing clones are a known gap in these copies; in checked studies unresolved V genes cover under half, and the rest lacks a known reason. The table for this sample lists approximately 54,000 clones; approximately 90% of them were counted only once. About 7.7% of the sample rests with the top ten. Sequenced sample: peripheral blood. Receptor source: a woman between 40 and 55 years old with active COVID-19.

This clone is a singleton in its sample. The rearrangement links TRBV6-6 to TRBJ2-1, with 8 bases matching TRBD1. V was clipped by 6 bases and J by 3 bases; unmatched bases: 7. The germline CDR1 and CDR2 sequences are MNHNY and SVGAGI (reference sequence). The CDR3 length is 15 residues. CDR3 DNA: TGTGCCAGCAGCCTGACAGGGGTGGGCTACAATGAGCAGTTCTTC. Translated, it gives CASSLTGVGYNEQFF.

This chain links TRBV12-3 or TRBV12-4 with TRBJ1-2, with 7 positions matching TRBD1. CDR3 length: 13 residues. The J segment lost 8 bases and the V segment lost 5 bases, leaving 8 bases of the junction unmatched. CDR3 DNA sequence: TGTGCCAGCAGTCCCAGGGGGTCGTGGGGCTACACCTTC. Protein sequence: CASSPRGSWGYTF.

The chain is built from TRBV12-5 and TRBJ2-3; 8 nucleotides line up with TRBD2. The CDR3 extends over 15 amino acids. Looked up from germline, CDR1 is LGHNT and CDR2 is FRNRAP. The ends lost 2 bases at V and 5 bases at J; junction bases unmatched: 6. The CDR3 DNA reads TGTGCTAGTGGTTTGAGAGCGGGGGCGGTAGATACGCAGTATTTT. Encoded protein: CASGLRAGAVDTQYF.

The CDR3 sequence is CASSLGQGSYNEQFF. DNA for the CDR3: TGTGCCAGCAGCCTCGGACAGGGTTCCTACAATGAGCAGTTCTTC. The chain uses TRBV5-4 and TRBJ2-1; 8 bases fit TRBD1. V shed 4 bases and J 1 base; nucleotides not matched to a gene: 4. The germline gives CDR1 SGHNT, CDR2 YYREEE (reference sequence). This CDR3 is 15 amino acids long.

The rearrangement uses TRBV20-1 and TRBJ2-5; no reliable D call. Per germline, CDR1 DFQATT and CDR2 SNEGSKA (reference sequence). With 1 base removed from V and 5 bases from J, the gap between germline ends came to 2 bases. The CDR3 spans 10 residues. CDR3 DNA sequence: TGCAGTGCTAGAGCGGAGACCCAGTACTTC. Translation gives CSARAETQYF.

This sequence joins TRBV30 and TRBJ1-1; 7 bases agree with TRBD1. V was clipped by 1 base and J by 1 base; unmatched bases: 9. Germline CDR1 and CDR2: GTSNPN and SVGIG (reference sequence). This CDR3 spans 16 amino acids. This CDR3 is CAWSAGRGGWNTEAFF. As DNA, the CDR3 is TGTGCCTGGAGTGCGGGCCGAGGGGGCTGGAACACTGAAGCTTTCTTT.

The rearrangement links TRBV7-2 to TRBJ2-3; TRBD2 aligns across 9 bases. With 6 bases clipped from V and 0 bases from J, the junction kept 4 bases outside the gene matches. This CDR3 region has 15 residues. Looked up from germline, CDR1 is SGHTA and CDR2 is FQGNSA. The CDR3 loop reads CASSSSGVSTDTQYF. In DNA, the CDR3 is TGTGCCAGCAGTTCTAGCGGGGTTAGCACAGATACGCAGTATTTT.

V gene TRBV11-2 combines with J gene TRBJ1-2; D is undetermined. This CDR3 spans 13 amino acids. V was pared by 3 bases and J by 3 bases, with 8 bases between. Germline V lookup: CDR1 SGHAT, CDR2 FQNNGV. The CDR3 DNA reads TGTGCCAGCAGCTTGAGGGCAGACTATGGCTACACCTTC. Its translation: CASSLRADYGYTF.

The rearrangement joins TRBV10-3 to TRBJ1-3, with no clear D. The germline CDR1 and CDR2 sequences are ENHRY and SYGVKD. This CDR3 is 14 amino acids long. The ends were cut back, 8 bases at V and 1 base at J, with 12 bases in the middle. CDR3 sequence reads: CAIQDTVSGNTIYF. The CDR3 DNA reads as TGTGCCATCCAGGATACAGTTTCTGGAAACACCATATATTTT.

V usage is TRBV7-9 and J usage is TRBJ2-1; 12 positions agree with TRBD1. The trim removed 7 bases at V and 6 bases at J, leaving 10 bases unmatched. Germline V CDR1 and CDR2: SEHNR, FQNEAQ (reference sequence). The length of the CDR3 is 16 residues. CDR3 bases: TGTGCCAGCAACGATCACCGGGACAGGGGGCCCAATGAGCAGTTCTTC. Protein sequence: CASNDHRDRGPNEQFF.

In nucleotides, the CDR3 is TGCGCCAGCAGCCATGGACAGGGAAGCTCCTACGAGCAGTACTTC. It translates to CASSHGQGSSYEQYF. The chain recombines TRBV5-1 with TRBJ2-7, with 8 bases fitting TRBD1. This CDR3 region has 15 residues. From germline, CDR1 is SGHRS and CDR2 YFSETQ. The junction had 6 bases not matched to a gene; V was cut back by 4 bases and J by 0 bases.

V gene TRBV5-6 combines with J gene TRBJ2-7; D remains unclear. The CDR3 is 13 amino acids. Germline-derived CDR1 and CDR2 are SGHDT and YYEEEE. Trimming removed 4 bases from V and 3 bases from J, with 11 bases in between. CDR3 amino acids: CASSQVSNYEQYF. The CDR3 DNA reads TGTGCCAGCAGCCAGGTGTCCAACTACGAGCAGTACTTC.

The chain joins TRBV19 to TRBJ1-2; 7 bases fit TRBD1. Germline V gene data show CDR1 as LNHDA and CDR2 as SQIVND (reference sequence). The CDR3 length is 17 residues. Trimming at V came to 3 bases and at J to 2 bases, leaving 12 bases not matched to a gene. The DNA of the CDR3 is TGTGCCAGTAGTATCGGAGGTACAGGGGTGATCAACTATGGCTACACCTTC. This encodes CASSIGGTGVINYGYTF.

The gene calls are TRBV7-9 and TRBJ2-1; 11 bases fit TRBD2. Germline assignment: CDR1 SEHNR and CDR2 FQNEAQ (reference sequence). The V and J ends lost 5 bases and 4 bases, in that order; junction bases with no gene match: 7. The CDR3 runs 16 residues. The CDR3 sequence: CASSLSSGGRYNEQFF. CDR3 sequence (DNA): TGTGCCAGCAGCCTTTCTAGCGGGGGGCGATACAATGAGCAGTTCTTC.

The chain couples TRBV11-3 to TRBJ2-4; tentatively, D is TRBD2 (7 bases). This CDR3 comprises 14 residues. The germline V and J ends were trimmed by 1 base and 8 bases, with 12 bases remaining between them. The germline V gene has CDR1 SGHNT and CDR2 YENEEA. The CDR3 protein is CASSLGGGADIQYF. The CDR3 DNA sequence: TGTGCCAGCAGCTTAGGTGGGGGGGCTGACATTCAGTACTTC.

V and J are TRBV5-6 and TRBJ1-6; D is uncertain. V was shortened by 6 bases and J by 6 bases, with 22 bases between the two germline ends. This CDR3 spans 17 amino acids. Germline V lookup: CDR1 SGHDT, CDR2 YYEEEE. The chain's CDR3 is CASTFGWGGGSNSPLHF. In DNA, the CDR3 is TGTGCCAGCACCTTCGGGTGGGGAGGAGGTTCTAATTCACCCCTCCACTTT.

The rearrangement joins TRBV5-1 to TRBJ2-3; 7 bases are a match to TRBD2. Germline values: CDR1 SGHRS, CDR2 YFSETQ. The CDR3 loop spans 14 amino acids. Trimming took 7 bases from V and 0 from J; bases not matched to a gene: 5. The CDR3 loop reads CASHLGGSTDTQYF. CDR3 in DNA: TGCGCCAGCCACCTGGGGGGGAGCACAGATACGCAGTATTTT.

The chain combines TRBV6-2 or TRBV6-3 with TRBJ1-5; the match to TRBD1 covers 9 bases. Germline CDR1 and CDR2: MNHEY and SVGEGT. J gave up 2 bases and V 5 bases, and 4 bases lay outside the gene matches. This CDR3 region has 15 residues. Here the CDR3 DNA reads TGTGCCAGCAGTGGGACAGGGTTCGGCAATCAGCCCCAGCATTTT. It translates to CASSGTGFGNQPQHF.

As regards this clone: The DNA is left out, because the CDR3 cannot be placed on it with certainty; the CDR3 is given as TCRdb lists it. This chain connects TRBV10-1 to TRBJ2-1; the table's D gene call, TRBD2, was not cross checked with the DNA. CDR1 and CDR2 from the germline V gene are WNHNN and SYGVQD (reference sequence). The CDR3 is 21 amino acids in total, end residues counted. CDR3 amino acids: CASSEFCASSESSVPYNEQFF.

The chain is built from TRBV3-1 (or the pseudogene TRBV3-2) and TRBJ2-2; TRBD2 agrees at 8 bases. Per the germline V gene, CDR1 is LGHDT and CDR2 is YNNKEL (reference sequence). V lost 4 bases, J lost 4 bases, and 11 bases stayed unmatched. This CDR3 spans 17 amino acids. CDR3 nucleotides: TGTGCCAGCAGCCGACCTACAGCGGGGGTGGCCACCGGGGAGCTGTTTTTT. Translation: CASSRPTAGVATGELFF.

V and J are TRBV20-1 and TRBJ1-1; unclear D gene. In germline, CDR1 is DFQATT, CDR2 SNEGSKA (reference sequence). Between the trimmed V and J ends, which lost 6 bases and 4 bases, there was a span of 9 bases. The CDR3 is made up of 11 amino acids. CDR3 sequence reads: CSAPFSTEAFF. The DNA of the CDR3 is TGCAGTGCCCCATTTTCCACTGAAGCTTTCTTT.

This clone turned up a few times. The chain has TRBV13 and TRBJ2-7, with 7 positions matching TRBD1. The V gene's germline CDR1 is PRHDT and CDR2 FYEKMQ (reference sequence). This CDR3 is 13 amino acids long. The V and J ends lost 3 bases and 5 bases, in that order; junction bases with no gene match: 4. CDR3 sequence: CASSFVGGNEQYF. The CDR3 region has the DNA TGTGCCAGCAGCTTCGTAGGGGGCAACGAGCAGTACTTC.

The V and J genes are TRBV9 and TRBJ1-4; D is possibly TRBD1 (5 bases). Germline CDR1 and CDR2: SGDLS and YYNGEE. Trimming shortened V by 0 bases and J by 1 base, and 16 bases separated the two germline ends. The CDR3 has 18 amino acids. In DNA, the CDR3 is TGTGCCAGCAGCGTAGATGGTTTTTGGGGGGGAACTAATGAAAAACTGTTTTTT. This codes for CASSVDGFWGGTNEKLFF.

The CDR3 reads CASSPRGTGENTEAFF. The DNA of the CDR3 is TGTGCCAGCTCACCAAGGGGGACAGGTGAGAACACTGAAGCTTTCTTT. This sequence joins TRBV18 and TRBJ1-1; 8 nucleotides align to TRBD1. The CDR3 totals 16 residues. CDR1 is KGHSH, CDR2 LQKENI, per germline. V lost 2 bases, J lost 1 base, and 6 bases stayed unmatched.

The V and J genes are TRBV19 and TRBJ2-2; 7 nucleotides match TRBD1. This CDR3 is built from 13 residues. Germline values: CDR1 LNHDA, CDR2 SQIVND (reference sequence). V lost 7 bases and J lost 5; bases outside the gene matches: 4. The CDR3: CASNSRGTGELFF. The CDR3 DNA is TGTGCCAGTAATAGCAGGGGGACCGGGGAGCTGTTTTTT.

This chain links TRBV20-1 with TRBJ1-2; 7 bases fit TRBD1. J gave up 7 bases and V 3 bases, and 8 bases lay outside the gene matches. Germline V lookup: CDR1 DFQATT, CDR2 SNEGSKA (reference sequence). The CDR3 runs 13 residues. DNA for the CDR3: TGCAGTGCTAGTAAGAGTCGACAGGGTGGCTACACCTTC. This sequence encodes CSASKSRQGGYTF.